Presented here are 17 T cell receptor beta chains from one specimen sequenced in a study of blood T cells in healthy people across ages. A J-beta primer mix and a sample-barcoded 5' primer were used in a second PCR of about 6 to 12 cycles. Via MiXCR, TCRdb re-called the 5' RACE reads, giving one row per CDR3 protein. In the table there are more than 600,000 distinct CDR3 sequences, 20% to 25% of which are singletons. This same sample was also taken into another study, of T cells of mothers and their children.

Material: blood. The receptors come from a boy younger than 18 in good health.

This clonotype has a single count. One end of the junction varies from germline; a read error may be responsible. The V gene is TRBV12-3 or TRBV12-4, the J gene TRBJ2-3; 8 bases agree with TRBD2. The CDR3 has 16 amino acids. CDR3 coding DNA: TGTGCCAGCAGTAGACTGACTAGCGAGGGCACAGATATGCAGTATTTT. It encodes CASSRLTSEGTDMQYF.

The CDR3: CASSLWTGADGELFF. The CDR3 DNA sequence: TGTGCCAGCAGCTTATGGACAGGGGCTGACGGGGAGCTGTTTTTT. V gene TRBV7-2 combines with J gene TRBJ2-2; 9 nucleotides match TRBD1. The J segment lost 7 bases and the V segment lost 2 bases, leaving 5 bases of the junction unmatched. The length of the CDR3 is 15 residues. CDR1 is SGHTA and CDR2 is FQGNSA in the germline V gene. Complete variable domain (other parts from reference TRBV7-2 and TRBJ2-2): GAGVSQSPSNKVTEKGKDVELRCDPISGHTALYWYRQSLGQGLEFLIYFQGNSAPDKSGLPSDRFSAERTGGSVSTLTIQRTQQEDSAVYLCASSLWTGADGELFFGEGSRLTVL.

This rearrangement joins TRBV6-5 to TRBJ2-5; 7 bases are shared with TRBD2. The J call may be mistaken, given a closer DNA end match to TRBJ2-1. This CDR3 has 15 amino acids. Germline values: CDR1 MNHEY, CDR2 SVGAGI. CDR3 residues: CASSPSGEGHNEQFF. In DNA, the CDR3 is TGTGCCAGCAGTCCGAGCGGGGAGGGACACAATGAGCAGTTCTTC.

This clonotype was seen a few times. This chain joins TRBV27 and TRBJ2-7, with TRBD1 identical over 7 bases. V lost 5 bases and J lost 6; bases outside the gene matches: 4. The CDR3 loop spans 12 amino acids. CDR1 and CDR2 from the germline V gene are MNHEY and SMNVEV (reference sequence). The CDR3 loop is CASSVTGIEQYF. CDR3 coding DNA: TGTGCCAGCAGTGTGACAGGGATCGAGCAGTACTTC.

This clonotype was found a few times. The rearrangement uses TRBV7-2 and TRBJ2-1, with D tentatively TRBD2 (6 bases). The CDR3 has 14 residues. CDR1 is SGHTA, CDR2 FQGNSA, per germline. Deletions cut 5 bases from V and 7 bases from J, with 15 bases between. The CDR3 bases are TGTGCCAGCAGCCCTAGAGGGGAGGTGAATGAGCAGTTCTTC. Translation gives CASSPRGEVNEQFF.

V and J are TRBV5-4 and TRBJ2-7; weak D call: TRBD1 (6 bases). The CDR3 consists of 14 residues. Germline assignment: CDR1 SGHNT and CDR2 YYREEE (reference sequence). The ends were cut back, 2 bases at V and 2 bases at J, with 11 bases in the middle. The CDR3 is CASSLQGLAYEQYF. CDR3 DNA: TGTGCCAGCAGCTTACAGGGATTGGCCTACGAGCAGTACTTC.

This clonotype occurred a few times. The chain combines TRBV10-1 with TRBJ1-1, with TRBD1 matching 8 bases. The V segment lost 6 bases and the J segment 7 bases; nucleotides outside the gene matches: 7. Germline V gene lookup returns CDR1 WNHNN and CDR2 SYGVQD (reference sequence). This CDR3 is 13 amino acids long. DNA for the CDR3: TGCGCCAGCAGCGCAGGGGGCCGAGGTGAAGCTTTCTTT. Residues: CASSAGGRGEAFF.

This chain joins TRBV5-1 and TRBJ2-2, with D possibly matching TRBD1 (5 bases). Germline assignment: CDR1 SGHRS and CDR2 YFSETQ. There are 13 residues in the CDR3. The V and J ends lost 4 bases and 9 bases respectively, with 13 bases between them. The CDR3 DNA reads TGCGCCAGCAGCGTGTACGACAGTCGGGAGCTGTTTTTT. It yields the protein CASSVYDSRELFF.

The CDR3 loop is CSAYPGTSGNNEQFF. CDR3 bases: TGCAGTGCTTACCCCGGGACTAGCGGGAACAATGAGCAGTTCTTC. The rearrangement uses TRBV20-1 and TRBJ2-1, with TRBD2 matching over 13 bases. Germline V CDR1 and CDR2: DFQATT, SNEGSKA (reference sequence). The CDR3 has 15 amino acids. With 5 bases clipped from V and 5 bases from J, the junction kept 6 bases outside the gene matches.

This clonotype was seen a few times. The rearrangement links TRBV10-3 to TRBJ2-5, with 8 bases fitting TRBD2. The J call could be wrong; TRBJ2-1 is a better fit for the DNA end. The CDR3 totals 15 residues. CDR1 and CDR2 from the germline V gene are ENHRY and SYGVKD. CDR3 residues: CAISESSGTANEQFF. In DNA, the CDR3 is TGTGCCATCAGTGAGTCTAGCGGGACGGCTAATGAGCAGTTCTTC.

Only a few counts were recorded for this clonotype. The chain uses TRBV3-1 and TRBJ2-3; D possibly corresponds to TRBD2 (5 bases). Trimming shortened V by 4 bases and J by 3 bases, and 14 bases separated the two germline ends. This CDR3 is 15 amino acids long. From germline, CDR1 is LGHDT and CDR2 YNNKEL (reference sequence). CDR3 DNA sequence: TGTGCCAGCAGCCGGGCCGGGATTCCTACAGATACGCAGTATTTT. This sequence encodes CASSRAGIPTDTQYF.

The rearrangement links TRBV27 to TRBJ2-1, with a weak D call TRBD1 (6 bases). The ends were cut back, 4 bases at V and 12 bases at J, with 19 bases in the middle. The V gene's germline CDR1 is MNHEY and CDR2 SMNVEV (reference sequence). The CDR3 contains 14 residues. The DNA for the CDR3 is TGTGCCAGCAGTTCAAGGCTGGGACACAACGGGCAGTTCTTC. Translation gives CASSSRLGHNGQFF.

The CDR3 DNA reads TGTGCCAGCACCCTCCCGGGGTGGCCCCCGGAGACCCAGTACTTC. This sequence encodes CASTLPGWPPETQYF. The chain is built from TRBV28 and TRBJ2-5; the D gene is possibly TRBD2 (5 bases). Trimming removed 7 bases at V and 5 bases at J, with 20 bases between. The CDR3 runs to 15 residues. The germline V gene has CDR1 MDHEN and CDR2 SYDVKM. Full variable domain (missing parts from reference TRBV28 and TRBJ2-5): DVKVTQSSRYLVKRTGEKVFLECVQDMDHENMFWYRQDPGLGLRLIYFSYDVKMKEKGDIPEGYSVSREKKERFSLILESASTNQTSMYLCASTLPGWPPETQYFGPGTRLLVL.

This clonotype was counted between two and nine times. The chain has TRBV28 and TRBJ2-7; perhaps TRBD1 as D (6 bases). The CDR3 is 14 residues long. The germline CDR1 and CDR2 sequences are MDHEN and SYDVKM. V lost 8 bases and J 2 bases, leaving 16 bases between the germline ends. The CDR3 DNA reads as TGTGCCAGCGGCCCCTCCGGGACAACCTACGAGCAGTACTTC. Its protein is CASGPSGTTYEQYF.

In its sample, this clonotype was seen a few times. V and J are TRBV7-9 and TRBJ1-3, with a possible D match to TRBD1 (5 bases). The CDR3 sequence is 15 residues long. Germline V gene lookup returns CDR1 SEHNR and CDR2 FQNEAQ (reference sequence). The ends were cut back, 4 bases at V and 4 bases at J, with 14 bases in the middle. CDR3 nucleotides: TGTGCCAGCAGCTCAACCGGGACTCCGGGAAACACCATATATTTT. It yields the protein CASSSTGTPGNTIYF.

The CDR3 loop reads CASSPLRDNPETQYF. The CDR3 nucleotides read TGTGCCAGCTCACCCCTTCGGGACAACCCCGAGACCCAGTACTTC. The J gene is TRBJ2-5, the V gene TRBV27; possible D gene TRBD1, 6 bases. V dropped 8 bases and J dropped 5 bases, with 21 bases sitting between them. Germline V lookup: CDR1 MNHEY, CDR2 SMNVEV (reference sequence). The CDR3 is 15 residues long.

In its sample, this clonotype was seen a few times. The CDR3 protein is CSVPGQYTDTQYF. CDR3 nucleotides: TGCAGCGTTCCCGGACAGTACACAGATACGCAGTATTTT. This chain joins TRBV29-1 and TRBJ2-3; TRBD1 is a possible D gene (6 bases). There are 13 residues in the CDR3. Trimming took off 5 bases at V and 2 bases at J, with 11 bases between the two ends. Germline V gene sequence: CDR1 SQVTM, CDR2 ANQGSEA.